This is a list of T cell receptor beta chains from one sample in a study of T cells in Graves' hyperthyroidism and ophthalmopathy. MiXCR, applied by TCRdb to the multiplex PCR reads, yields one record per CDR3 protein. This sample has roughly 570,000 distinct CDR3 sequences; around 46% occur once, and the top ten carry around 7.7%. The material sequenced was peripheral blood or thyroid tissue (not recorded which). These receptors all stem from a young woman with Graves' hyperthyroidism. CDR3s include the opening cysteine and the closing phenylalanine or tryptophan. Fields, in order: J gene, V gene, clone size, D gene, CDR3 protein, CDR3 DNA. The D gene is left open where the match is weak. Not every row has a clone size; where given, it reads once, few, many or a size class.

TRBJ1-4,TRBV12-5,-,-,CASGLVQVNEKLFF,TGTGCTAGTGGTTTGGTACAGGTCAATGAAAAACTGTTCTTT
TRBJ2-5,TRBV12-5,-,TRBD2,CASGLDRVAGGGETQYF,TGTGCTAGTGGTTTGGACAGGGTAGCGGGAGGGGGAGAGACCCAGTACTTC
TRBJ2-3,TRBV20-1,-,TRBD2,CSARDLRTSGDTDTQYF,TGCAGTGCTAGAGACCTAAGGACTAGCGGAGACACAGATACGCAGTATTTT
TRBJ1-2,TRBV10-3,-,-,CAISESDGSNYGYTF,TGTGCCATCAGTGAGTCGGATGGGTCTAACTATGGCTACACCTTC
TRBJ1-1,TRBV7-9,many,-,CASSHSGGKETEAFF,TGTGCCAGCAGCCACTCGGGTGGGAAGGAGACTGAAGCTTTCTTT
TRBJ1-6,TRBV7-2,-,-,CASSATSGTVNSPLHF,TGTGCCAGCAGCGCCACTAGCGGGACTGTAAATTCACCCCTCCACTTT
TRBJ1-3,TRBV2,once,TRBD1,CASSYYGTGQNTIYF,TGTGCCAGCAGTTACTATGGGACAGGCCAGAACACCATATATTTT
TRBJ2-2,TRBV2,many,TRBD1,CASRTGGNTGELFF,TGTGCCAGCCGGACAGGAGGAAACACCGGGGAGCTGTTTTTT
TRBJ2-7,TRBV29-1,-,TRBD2,CSVARRGYEQYF,TGCAGCGTCGCCCGGCGGGGGTACGAGCAGTACTTC
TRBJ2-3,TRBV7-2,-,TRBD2,CASSSSTSGTQYF,TGTGCCAGCAGCTCTTCGACTAGCGGAACGCAGTATTTT
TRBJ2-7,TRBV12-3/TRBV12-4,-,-,CASRAGSGPYEQYF,TGTGCCAGCAGGGCAGGGTCCGGACCCTACGAGCAGTACTTC
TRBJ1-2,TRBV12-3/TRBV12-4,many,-,CASSYPRKALGYTF,TGTGCCAGCAGCTACCCCCGGAAGGCCTTAGGCTACACCTTC
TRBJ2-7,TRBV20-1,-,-,CRDLGGFEQYF,TGCAGGGACTTGGGGGGATTCGAGCAGTACTTC
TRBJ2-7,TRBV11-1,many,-,CASSSQERKQYF,TGTGCCAGCAGCTCCCAAGAGCGGAAGCAGTACTTC
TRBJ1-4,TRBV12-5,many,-,CASGLMLTGGNEKLFF,TGTGCTAGTGGTTTGATGCTGACAGGAGGGAACGAAAAACTGTTTTTT
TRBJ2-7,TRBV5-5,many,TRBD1,CASSLTGDASYEQYF,TGTGCCAGCAGCTTGACAGGGGACGCCTCCTACGAGCAGTACTTC
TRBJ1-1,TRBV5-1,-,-,CASSVSGVNTEAFF,TGCGCCAGCAGCGTGTCAGGGGTGAACACTGAAGCTTTCTTT
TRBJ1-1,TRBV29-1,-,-,CSVAYGSGNTEAFF,TGCAGCGTCGCTTACGGAAGCGGGAACACTGAAGCTTTCTTT
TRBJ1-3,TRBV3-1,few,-,CASSHFRDTIYF,TGTGCCAGCAGCCATTTTAGGGACACCATATATTTT
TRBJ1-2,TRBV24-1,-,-,CATSRRTERDRYGYTF,TGTGCCACCAGCAGACGGACAGAGAGGGATCGCTATGGCTACACCTTC
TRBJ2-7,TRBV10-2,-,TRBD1,CASGGKRTGTGGNYEQYF,TGCGCCAGCGGGGGAAAGAGAACCGGGACAGGGGGCAACTACGAGCAGTACTTC
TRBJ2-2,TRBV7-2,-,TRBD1,CASSSGQGPTLGEELFF,TGTGCCAGCAGCAGCGGACAGGGGCCAACACTGGGAGAGGAGCTGTTTTTT
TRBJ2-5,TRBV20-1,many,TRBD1,CSAPTGSLETQYF,TGCAGTGCGCCGACAGGGTCCTTGGAGACCCAGTACTTC
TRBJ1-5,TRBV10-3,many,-,CAISESGGNQPQHF,TGTGCCATCAGTGAGTCGGGTGGCAATCAGCCCCAGCATTTT
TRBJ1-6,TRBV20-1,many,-,CSGFSGLYNSPLHF,TGCAGTGGCTTTTCGGGACTGTATAATTCACCCCTCCACTTT
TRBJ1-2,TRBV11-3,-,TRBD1,CASSLDTPGRTGAGGYTF,TGTGCCAGCAGCTTAGACACCCCGGGACGGACAGGGGCGGGTGGCTACACCTTC
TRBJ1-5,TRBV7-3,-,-,CASSGTSGSQHF,TGTGCCAGCAGTGGGACTAGCGGATCCCAGCATTTT
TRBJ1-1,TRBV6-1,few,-,CASSAGAFGNTEAFF,TGTGCCAGCAGTGCGGGGGCCTTCGGGAACACTGAAGCTTTCTTT
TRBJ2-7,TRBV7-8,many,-,CASSLGDRPPYEQYF,TGTGCCAGCAGCTTAGGGGACCGTCCCCCCTACGAGCAGTACTTC
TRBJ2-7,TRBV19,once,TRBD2,CASSFPGGETYNEQYF,TGTGCCAGCAGCTTCCCGGGAGGGGAGACCTACAATGAGCAGTACTTC
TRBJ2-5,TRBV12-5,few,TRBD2,CASGLGTSSAETQYF,TGTGCTAGTGGTTTAGGGACTAGCAGTGCGGAGACCCAGTACTTC
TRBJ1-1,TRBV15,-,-,CATSLRGLNTEAFF,TGTGCCACCAGCCTCCGGGGCCTAAACACTGAAGCTTTCTTT
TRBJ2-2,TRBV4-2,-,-,CASSQALVTANTGELFF,TGTGCCAGCAGCCAAGCTCTAGTGACTGCGAACACCGGGGAGCTGTTTTTT
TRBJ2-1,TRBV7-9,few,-,CASSPKRTPAVHEQFF,TGTGCCAGCAGCCCTAAAAGGACTCCTGCGGTCCATGAGCAGTTCTTC
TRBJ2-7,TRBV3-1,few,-,CASSQDLLSEQYF,TGTGCCAGCAGCCAAGATCTCCTCTCCGAGCAGTACTTC
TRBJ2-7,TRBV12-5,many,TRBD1,CASGDGPHRGGDEQYF,TGTGCTAGTGGTGATGGCCCTCACAGGGGTGGGGACGAGCAGTACTTC
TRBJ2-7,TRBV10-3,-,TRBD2,CAISGTSAPYEQYF,TGTGCCATCAGTGGGACTAGCGCACCCTACGAGCAGTACTTC
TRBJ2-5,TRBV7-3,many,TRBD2,CASSPTTGLAGETQYF,TGTGCCAGCAGCCCCACAACGGGACTAGCGGGAGAGACCCAGTACTTC
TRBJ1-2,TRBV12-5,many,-,CASGLGHWDSPGDGYTF,TGTGCTAGTGGTTTGGGGCATTGGGACTCACCCGGGGATGGCTACACCTTC
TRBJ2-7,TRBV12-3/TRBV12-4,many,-,CASKASTKYEQYF,TGTGCCAGCAAAGCTAGCACCAAATACGAGCAGTACTTC
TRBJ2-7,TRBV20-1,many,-,CSARDVQLEYEQYF,TGCAGTGCTAGAGATGTCCAGCTCGAGTACGAGCAGTACTTC
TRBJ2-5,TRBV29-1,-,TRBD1,CSYRDRGAQYF,TGCAGCTACCGGGACAGGGGTGCCCAGTACTTC
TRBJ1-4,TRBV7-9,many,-,CASSLVNSLLATNEKLFF,TGTGCCAGCAGCTTAGTGAACAGTCTGCTTGCAACTAATGAAAAACTGTTTTTT
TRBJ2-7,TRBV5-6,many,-,CASSPGDHAYEQYF,TGTGCCAGCAGCCCAGGGGACCATGCCTACGAGCAGTACTTC
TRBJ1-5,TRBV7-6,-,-,CASSRFATGSSYEHF,-
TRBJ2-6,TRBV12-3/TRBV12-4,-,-,CASTSFPGKDSGANVLTF,TGTGCCAGCACCTCCTTTCCGGGGAAAGACTCTGGGGCCAACGTCCTGACTTTC
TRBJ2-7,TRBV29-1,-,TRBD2,CSVEVAGDSYEQYF,TGCAGCGTTGAAGTAGCGGGAGACTCCTACGAGCAGTACTTC
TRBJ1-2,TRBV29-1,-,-,CSVDVAGDYTF,TGCAGCGTTGATGTAGCGGGAGACTACACCTTC
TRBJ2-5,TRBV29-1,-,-,CSVYYTGSAPAQETQYF,TGCAGCGTATATTACACCGGTAGCGCTCCAGCTCAAGAGACCCAGTACTTC
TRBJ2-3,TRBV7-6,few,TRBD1,CASSLRDSHTDTQYF,TGTGCCAGCAGCCTACGGGACAGCCACACAGATACGCAGTATTTT
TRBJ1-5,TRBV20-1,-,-,CSARGESSYNEPQHF,TGCAGTGCTAGGGGCGAGAGCTCCTACAATGAGCCCCAGCATTTT
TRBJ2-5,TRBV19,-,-,CASSSSWRPVETQYF,TGTGCCAGTAGTTCGAGCTGGCGGCCGGTAGAGACCCAGTATTTC
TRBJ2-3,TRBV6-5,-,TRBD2,CASSYSSGRSDTQYF,TGTGCCAGCAGTTACTCTAGCGGGAGGTCAGATACGCAGTATTTT
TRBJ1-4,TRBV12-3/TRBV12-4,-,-,CASRPAGINEKLFF,TGTGCCAGCAGGCCCGCAGGGATCAATGAAAAACTGTTTTTT
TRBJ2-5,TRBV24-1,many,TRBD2,CATSDWGGETQYF,TGTGCCACCAGTGATTGGGGGGGAGAGACCCAGTACTTC
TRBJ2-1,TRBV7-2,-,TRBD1,CASSWGTDYNEQFF,TGTGCCAGCAGCTGGGGGACAGACTACAATGAGCAGTTCTTC
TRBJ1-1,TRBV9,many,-,CASSEIRGKNTEAFF,TGTGCCAGCAGCGAGATCCGGGGCAAGAACACTGAAGCTTTCTTT
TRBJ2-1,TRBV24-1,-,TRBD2,CATSDPSGRAYNEQFF,TGTGCCACCAGTGATCCTAGCGGGAGGGCGTACAATGAGCAGTTCTTC
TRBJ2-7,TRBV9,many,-,CASSVGSTVGSYEQYF,TGTGCCAGCAGCGTAGGATCGACAGTTGGGTCCTACGAGCAGTACTTC
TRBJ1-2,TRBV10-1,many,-,CASSELTARNYGYTF,TGCGCCAGCAGTGAGTTAACCGCCCGCAACTATGGCTACACCTTC